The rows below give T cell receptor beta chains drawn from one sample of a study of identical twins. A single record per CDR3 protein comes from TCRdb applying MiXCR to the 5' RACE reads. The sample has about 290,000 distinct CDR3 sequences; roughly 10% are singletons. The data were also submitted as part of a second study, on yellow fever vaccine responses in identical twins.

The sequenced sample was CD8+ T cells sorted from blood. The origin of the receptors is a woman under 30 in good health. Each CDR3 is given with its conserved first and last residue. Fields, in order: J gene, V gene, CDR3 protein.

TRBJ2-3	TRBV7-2	CASSLGGTGGYTDTQYF
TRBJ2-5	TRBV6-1	CASTYRGGGETQYF
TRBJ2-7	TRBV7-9	CASSLVAGTIYEQYF
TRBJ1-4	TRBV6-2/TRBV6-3	CASSSRTGGAANEKLFF
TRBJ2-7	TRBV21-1	CASFHPGLAGAYEQYF
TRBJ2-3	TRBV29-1	CSVARLAGTDTQYF
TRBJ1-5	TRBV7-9	CASSLGPKLGQPQHF
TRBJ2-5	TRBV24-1	CATSDPQGQETQYF
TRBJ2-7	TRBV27	CASSLGPGDPYEQYF
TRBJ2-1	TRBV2	CATLKGWGHNEQFF
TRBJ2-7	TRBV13	CASSPQGGYEQYF
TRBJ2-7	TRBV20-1	CSTSDSETSYEQYF
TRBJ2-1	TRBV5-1	CASRGQGYNEQFF
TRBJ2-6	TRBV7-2	CASSFYSSGANVLTF
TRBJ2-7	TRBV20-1	CSARDRDYEQYF
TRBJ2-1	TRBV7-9	CASSPERTSPIYEQFF
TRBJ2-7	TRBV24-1	CATRAGDEQYF
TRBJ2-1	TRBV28	CASSPGLDNEQFF
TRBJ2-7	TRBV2	CASSDSGSSYEQYF
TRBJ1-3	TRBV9	CASSVMEVLSGNTIYF
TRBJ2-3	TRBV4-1	CASSQATDTQYF
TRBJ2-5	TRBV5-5	CASHDLGQAEETQYF
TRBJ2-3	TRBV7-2	CASSFLAVSTDTQYF
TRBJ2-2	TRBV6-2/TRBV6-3	CASSARDWNTGELFF
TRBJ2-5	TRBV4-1	CASSQWVGGQETQYF
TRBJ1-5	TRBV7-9	CASSPDRVNQPQHF
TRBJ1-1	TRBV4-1	CASSQDFAPPENTEAFF
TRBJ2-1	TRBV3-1	CASSQVLAVNNEQFF
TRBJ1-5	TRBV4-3	CASSQDRTDYDSNQPQHF
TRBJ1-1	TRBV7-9	CASRDRDTLNTEAFF
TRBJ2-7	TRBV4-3	CASSQDVAGGSDEQYF
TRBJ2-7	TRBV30	CAWSVGLAGDEQYF
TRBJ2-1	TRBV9	CASSDSSGGRFDEQFF
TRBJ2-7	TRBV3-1	CASSLGRKLEQYF
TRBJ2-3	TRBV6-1	CASSEGVGHTDTQYF
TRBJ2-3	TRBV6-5	CASSYSTSGGPDTQYF
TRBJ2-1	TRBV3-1	CASSQDPRLSSYNEQFF
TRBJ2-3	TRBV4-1	CASSQVTSGGSTDTQYF
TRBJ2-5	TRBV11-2	CASSHDRSRYQETQYF
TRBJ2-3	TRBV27	CASTLQGLGDTQYF
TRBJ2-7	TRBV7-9	CASSQPWRRDEQYF
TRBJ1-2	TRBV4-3	CASSHFYRGPPNYGYTF
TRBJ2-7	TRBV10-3	CAVRAGVYEQYF
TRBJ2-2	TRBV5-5	CASNRGNWPNTGELFF
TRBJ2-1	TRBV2	CASSEAPGFTSGGRKQFF
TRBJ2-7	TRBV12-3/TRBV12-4	CASKLRDREYEQYF
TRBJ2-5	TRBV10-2	CASSEVRGQETQYF
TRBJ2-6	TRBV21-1	CASSKALRAWGSGANVLTF
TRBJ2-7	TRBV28	CASSPGVGGGEQYF
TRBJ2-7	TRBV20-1	CSAFRRGGYEQYF
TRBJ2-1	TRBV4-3	CASSPSSLGGNEQFF
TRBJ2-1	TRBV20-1	CSASSRELSYNEQFF
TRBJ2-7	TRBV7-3	CASSPNQGSYEQYF
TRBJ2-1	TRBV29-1	CSVEDIEQFF
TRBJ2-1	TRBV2	CASLPTSGRGNEQFF
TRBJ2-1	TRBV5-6	CASSLAASSSNEQFF
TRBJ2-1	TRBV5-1	CASRIDRVTYNEQFF
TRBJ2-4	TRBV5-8	CASSLAELAKNIQYF
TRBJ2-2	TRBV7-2	CASRGEAGELFF
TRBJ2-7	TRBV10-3	CAISIDWDRGELSQYF